A selection of T cell receptor beta chains follows, all from one sample in a study of identical twins. TCRdb reprocessed the 5' RACE reads via MiXCR and lists one record per CDR3 protein. The sample holds about 1.7 million distinct CDR3 sequences, more than 30% seen once. Material for sequencing was cord blood. The receptor set was obtained from a newborn girl in good health. CDR3s include the opening cysteine and the closing phenylalanine or tryptophan. A D gene is named only where the DNA matches it firmly. Not all rows give a size; the values are once, few, many and, for expanded clones, a class.

clone size | D gene | J gene | V gene | CDR3 DNA | CDR3 protein
few | TRBD1 | TRBJ1-1 | TRBV28 | TGTGCCATACAGACAGGGGGCATTGACACTGAAGCTTTCTTT | CAIQTGGIDTEAFF
few | . | TRBJ2-3 | TRBV29-1 | TGCAGCGTTGAGTCTTTCAGGGGGACTAGCACAGATACGCAGTATTTT | CSVESFRGTSTDTQYF
. | . | TRBJ2-3 | TRBV2 | TGTGCCAGCAGGCCCCTGCGCGGGTCCACAGATACGCAGTATTTT | CASRPLRGSTDTQYF
. | . | TRBJ2-7 | TRBV24-1 | TGTGCCACCTCCACTGGGGCCTACGAGCAGTACTTC | CATSTGAYEQYF
. | TRBD2 | TRBJ2-1 | TRBV5-1 | TGCGCCAGCAGCTTGAGGACTAGCGAGCAGTTCTTC | CASSLRTSEQFF
once | . | TRBJ2-1 | TRBV5-8 | TGTGCCAGCAGCTTCCACCAACCCCGACTAGTGGATGAGCAGTTCTTC | CASSFHQPRLVDEQFF
few | TRBD1 | TRBJ1-5 | TRBV28 | TGTGCCAGCGGCACAGGGGAGCCTAATCAGCCCCAGCATTTT | CASGTGEPNQPQHF
few | TRBD2 | TRBJ2-1 | TRBV20-1 | TGCAGTGCTAGGCCGAGACTAGCGCGCTACAATGAGCAGTTCTTC | CSARPRLARYNEQFF
. | . | TRBJ1-1 | TRBV6-1 | TGTGCCAGCAGTGCTCTTAACAGGAACACTGAAGCTTTCTTT | CASSALNRNTEAFF
. | . | TRBJ2-3 | TRBV28 | TGTGCCAGCAGCGAGTGGGGTAGCGACACAGATACGCAGTATTTT | CASSEWGSDTDTQYF
. | . | TRBJ1-2 | TRBV12-3/TRBV12-4 | TGTGCCAGCAGTTTTAGCTGGGGACCGCACTATGGCTACACCTTC | CASSFSWGPHYGYTF
. | . | TRBJ2-5 | TRBV9 | TGTGCCTGCAGCGCCGACACAGTCCAAGAGACCCAGTACTTC | CACSADTVQETQYF
. | . | TRBJ2-2 | TRBV10-3 | TGTGCCATCAGTGAATTCTTGAACACCGGGGAGCTGTTTTTT | CAISEFLNTGELFF
. | TRBD2 | TRBJ2-7 | TRBV25-1 | TGTGCCAGCCCCTGTTTAGCGGGAGGCGCCTACGAGCAGTACTTC | CASPCLAGGAYEQYF
. | . | TRBJ1-2 | TRBV20-1 | TGCAGTGCTCGACCCGCTTATGGCTACACCTTC | CSARPAYGYTF
few | . | TRBJ2-5 | TRBV5-1 | TGCGCCAGCAGCTTGGAGTGGTCAGGAGTCAAAGAGACCCAGTACTTC | CASSLEWSGVKETQYF
. | TRBD2 | TRBJ2-4 | TRBV7-2 | TGTGCCAGCAGCCCTTCTCGGACTAGCGGAGAAAACATTCAGTACTTC | CASSPSRTSGENIQYF
. | TRBD1 | TRBJ2-7 | TRBV18 | TGTGCCAGCTCACCGGACAGGGTCCGCTACGAGCAGTACTTC | CASSPDRVRYEQYF
few | . | TRBJ1-6 | TRBV20-1 | TGCAGTGCTAGGGGCCGAGGTGTGGGGGGTAATTCACCCCTCCACTTT | CSARGRGVGGNSPLHF
. | TRBD1 | TRBJ1-4 | TRBV7-9 | TGTGCCAGCAGCCAGGACAGGGATCGGGAAAAACTGTTTTTT | CASSQDRDREKLFF
few | . | TRBJ1-5 | TRBV20-1 | TGCAGTGCTAGTTGGGCCGGTAGCAATCAGCCCCAGCATTTT | CSASWAGSNQPQHF
. | TRBD2 | TRBJ2-1 | TRBV11-2 | TGTGCCAGCAGCTTAGGGGGAGCGGGGGGGAGGAATGAGCAGTTCTTC | CASSLGGAGGRNEQFF
. | . | TRBJ2-2 | TRBV20-1 | TGCAGTGCTAGAGACCAGGAGGGGACCGGGGAGCTGTTTTTT | CSARDQEGTGELFF
few | . | TRBJ2-7 | TRBV5-1 | TGCGCCAGCAGTGTAACAGGGTCGGGGTACGAGCAGTACTTC | CASSVTGSGYEQYF
. | TRBD2 | TRBJ2-5 | TRBV20-1 | TGCAGTGCTAGAGATCGCGGGAGTTTTCAAGAGACCCAGTACTTC | CSARDRGSFQETQYF
. | . | TRBJ1-1 | TRBV12-3/TRBV12-4 | TGTGCCAGTAAGGGTGGCGCTGAAGCTTTCTTT | CASKGGAEAFF
. | . | TRBJ1-2 | TRBV10-3 | TGTGCCATCAGTGATGGTCAGGGCTACTATGGCTACACCTTC | CAISDGQGYYGYTF
many | TRBD1 | TRBJ2-4 | TRBV27 | TGTGCCAGCAGTTTAGGGCCCCTTGACAGGGTATTTTGGGCCAAAAACATTCAGTACTTC | CASSLGPLDRVFWAKNIQYF
many | . | TRBJ2-6 | TRBV29-1 | TGCAGCGTTGAACTACAGGCCTCTGGGGCCAACGTCCTGACTTTC | CSVELQASGANVLTF
few | . | TRBJ2-3 | TRBV19 | TGTGCCTCCTCTTCGGCTACGCAGTATTTT | CASSSATQYF
few | TRBD1 | TRBJ1-5 | TRBV28 | TGTGCCAGCAGTTCCCCCTCCGCGACAGGGGGGATCTATAGCAATCAGCCCCAGCATTTT | CASSSPSATGGIYSNQPQHF
. | . | TRBJ1-1 | TRBV7-2 | TGTGCCAGCAGCTTAGTCGTCCTCATCGGGACTGAAGCTTTCTTT | CASSLVVLIGTEAFF
. | . | TRBJ1-5 | TRBV6-6 | TGTGCCAGCAACAGGGAAGGGGGCAATCAGCCCCAGCATTTT | CASNREGGNQPQHF
. | TRBD2 | TRBJ2-7 | TRBV9 | TGTGCCAGCAGCGTAGGACTAGCGGGCGAGCAGTACTTC | CASSVGLAGEQYF
. | . | TRBJ2-5 | TRBV3-1 | TGTGCCAGCAGGGTTTTAGGGTCGGGCGAGACCCAGTACTTC | CASRVLGSGETQYF
few | . | TRBJ2-5 | TRBV30 | TGTGCCTGGAGTGTTCAGGGGGGAGAGACCCAGTACTTC | CAWSVQGGETQYF
. | TRBD2 | TRBJ2-1 | TRBV6-5 | TGTGCCAGCAGTTACCCCTCCATGCGGGAGGGCTCCACATCCTCCCAGAATTCAGGGCAGTTCTTC | CASSYPSMREGSTSSQNSGQFF
. | . | TRBJ1-3 | TRBV27 | TGTGCCAGCAGCCCGGCTCCTGGAAACACCATATATTTT | CASSPAPGNTIYF
. | . | TRBJ2-3 | TRBV6-2/TRBV6-3 | TGTGCCAGCAGTCGCCGGGGGAGCGAAAGCACAGATACGCAGTATTTT | CASSRRGSESTDTQYF
few | . | TRBJ2-1 | TRBV5-1 | TGCGCCAGCAGCTTGACCCAGCAATTCCAGTTCTTC | CASSLTQQFQFF
few | TRBD2 | TRBJ2-1 | TRBV5-1 | TGCGCCAGCAGCCTTGGGATTAGCGGGGTTGGTGAGCAGTTCTTC | CASSLGISGVGEQFF
few | . | TRBJ1-2 | TRBV7-2 | TGTGCCAGCAGCTTAGTCGCGCAGGCTAACTATGGCTACACCTTC | CASSLVAQANYGYTF
. | TRBD1 | TRBJ1-1 | TRBV12-3/TRBV12-4 | TGTGCCAGCAGTTGGAGGGGGCCCGGCACTGAAGCTTTCTTT | CASSWRGPGTEAFF
few | TRBD1 | TRBJ2-1 | TRBV7-2 | TGTGCCAGCAGACCACGACAGGGGGGCTACAATGAGCAGTTCTTC | CASRPRQGGYNEQFF
many | . | TRBJ1-2 | TRBV27 | TGTGCCAGCAGTCCCAGGGTGTCCTATGGCTACACCTTC | CASSPRVSYGYTF
few | . | TRBJ2-1 | TRBV5-1 | TGCGCCAGCAGCTTGTTAACAGGCCCATACAATGAGCAGTTCTTC | CASSLLTGPYNEQFF
. | . | TRBJ1-1 | TRBV27 | TGTGCCAGCAGTTTATCGGGGACGGTTGGTAATGAAGCTTTCTTT | CASSLSGTVGNEAFF
. | . | TRBJ2-5 | TRBV10-3 | TGTGCCATCAGTGAGTCGACCCTGCAGGAGACCCAGTACTTC | CAISESTLQETQYF
. | TRBD2 | TRBJ2-7 | TRBV27 | TGTGCCAGCAGGAGAGCGGGAGTGGTTAACTACGAGCAGTACTTC | CASRRAGVVNYEQYF
. | . | TRBJ1-2 | TRBV4-2 | TGTGCCAGCAGCCAAGGGGTAGAAGGGAGAGGCGGCTACACCTTC | CASSQGVEGRGGYTF
. | TRBD1 | TRBJ2-7 | TRBV5-4 | TGTGCCAGCAGCATTGTGTGGGACAGTTCCTACGAGCAGTACTTC | CASSIVWDSSYEQYF
few | TRBD2 | TRBJ2-3 | TRBV20-1 | TGCAGTGCCAGTCGGGAAGCGGGGAACACAGATACGCAGTATTTT | CSASREAGNTDTQYF
. | . | TRBJ2-7 | TRBV20-1 | TGCAGTGTTTCCAGCAGAGGGTACGATCAGTACTTC | CSVSSRGYDQYF
few | . | TRBJ2-7 | TRBV5-1 | TGCGCCAGCAGCACCAGACAGTTTACCTACGAGCAGTACTTC | CASSTRQFTYEQYF
. | . | TRBJ2-1 | TRBV4-1 | TGCGCCAGCCGTCGAGAAAACGGTGAGCAGTTCTTC | CASRRENGEQFF
. | TRBD2 | TRBJ2-1 | TRBV5-1 | TGCGCCAGCAGCTTGCCGGTTACCGGGACTAGCGGGAGAAGAGGCAATGAGCAGTTCTTC | CASSLPVTGTSGRRGNEQFF
. | TRBD1 | TRBJ1-5 | TRBV3-1 | TGTGCCAGCGGGGACAGGGCGCCCAATCAGCCCCAGCATTTT | CASGDRAPNQPQHF
few | TRBD2 | TRBJ2-2 | TRBV12-3/TRBV12-4 | TGTGCCAGCAGACTAGCGGGGGGGTACACCGGGGAGCTGTTTTTT | CASRLAGGYTGELFF
many | . | TRBJ2-5 | TRBV20-1 | TGCAGTGCTAGAGAGGGGCGGGAGACCCAGTACTTC | CSAREGRETQYF
. | TRBD2 | TRBJ2-7 | TRBV4-1 | TGCGCCAGCAGCCAACCTATAGCGGGCCCCTACAATGAGCAGTACTTC | CASSQPIAGPYNEQYF